This TCR beta chain was profiled in a study of blood T cell repertoires in COVID-19. As handled by the study authors: Quantification of nucleated cells was approximated via reference gene primer amplification. The table came from immunoSEQ multiplex PCR; TCRdb's copy has only in-frame clones and leaves some out. That table supplies the V and J calls and clone size; D and trimming were determined from the DNA. The sample gives 150,000 to 200,000 clones, around 84% of which show up once; about 14% is in the top ten. V was cut by 0 bases and J by 1 base, with 7 bases left in between. CDR3 size: 14 residues. CDR1 and CDR2 (germline): SGHDT, YYEEEE.

The specimen sequenced was peripheral blood. The chain employs TRBV5-6 and TRBJ1-2; D is uncertain. This clonotype was sampled from a woman between 65 and 79 years old with COVID-19, enrolled during active disease. The CDR3 reads CASSLGDFNYGYTF. CDR3 DNA: TGTGCCAGCAGCTTGGGAGACTTTAACTATGGCTACACCTTC. Using reference TRBV5-6 and TRBJ1-2 for the parts outside the CDR3, the full variable domain is DAGVTQSPTHLIKTRGQQVTLRCSPKSGHDTVSWYQQALGQGPQFIFQYYEEEERQRGNFPDRFSGHQFPNYSSELNVNALLLGDSALYLCASSLGDFNYGYTFGSGTRLTVV.